A selection of T cell receptor beta chains follows, all from one sample in a study of beta chain features in type 1 diabetes. Assay used: immunoSEQ multiplex PCR; TCRdb lists only in-frame clones, some missing. The sample includes 600,000 to 650,000 clones, around 16% of them seen just once. Sequences were obtained from naive CD4+ T cells from blood. All receptors come from a man between 18 and 35 years old in good health. CDR3s include the opening cysteine and the closing phenylalanine or tryptophan. Each record gives: J gene, D gene, V gene, clone size, CDR3 protein, CDR3 DNA. The D gene is left open where the match is weak. Clone size appears in some rows only: once, few, many, or a class for an expanded clone.

>TRBJ1-6|NA|TRBV18|NA
CASSRDRRSPLHF
TGTGCCAGCTCACGTGACAGGCGTTCACCCCTCCACTTT
>TRBJ2-7|TRBD2|TRBV11-2|few
CASSSTGTSAYEQYF
TGTGCCAGCAGCTCTACCGGGACTAGCGCGTACGAGCAGTACTTC
>TRBJ2-3|NA|TRBV10-3|many
CAISGPRGGSTDTQYF
TGTGCCATCAGTGGACCCCGAGGCGGCAGCACAGATACGCAGTATTTT
>TRBJ2-7|TRBD2|TRBV10-3|NA
CAISGLASSYEQYF
TGTGCCATCAGTGGACTAGCGAGCTCCTACGAGCAGTACTTC
>TRBJ1-2|TRBD1|TRBV11-2|NA
CASSPDRAIGGYTF
TGTGCCAGCAGCCCAGACAGGGCAATTGGTGGCTACACCTTC
>TRBJ2-1|NA|TRBV7-6|few
CASSPIRGSYNEQFF
TGTGCCAGCAGCCCTATACGAGGGAGTTACAATGAGCAGTTCTTC
>TRBJ2-3|NA|TRBV19|few
CASSESGTDTQYF
TGTGCCAGTAGTGAGAGTGGAACAGATACGCAGTATTTT
>TRBJ2-2|TRBD1|TRBV7-9|NA
CASSLTGYTGELFF
TGTGCCAGCAGCTTGACAGGGTACACCGGGGAGCTGTTTTTT
>TRBJ2-1|TRBD2|TRBV27|few
CASSLRRTSSYNEQFF
TGTGCCAGCAGTTTAAGGAGGACTAGTTCCTACAATGAGCAGTTCTTC
>TRBJ2-5|TRBD1|TRBV4-2|few
CASSQRGQAQETQYF
TGTGCCAGCAGCCAACGGGGACAGGCGCAAGAGACCCAGTACTTC
>TRBJ2-5|TRBD2|TRBV28|few
CASWPSLGNQRGEETQYF
TGTGCCAGCTGGCCATCGCTCGGGAATCAGCGGGGAGAAGAGACCCAGTACTTC
>TRBJ1-2|NA|TRBV11-2|NA
CASSYQDYGYTF
TGTGCCAGCAGCTATCAAGACTATGGCTACACCTTC
>TRBJ2-7|NA|TRBV10-3|NA
CAISERGPYEQYF
TGTGCCATCAGTGAACGGGGGCCTTACGAGCAGTACTTC
>TRBJ2-7|TRBD2|TRBV7-2|NA
CASSLPSGGIYEQYF
TGTGCCAGCAGCTTACCTAGCGGCGGCATCTACGAGCAGTACTTC
>TRBJ2-1|NA|TRBV5-1|NA
CASSLSPGNEQFF
TGCGCCAGCAGCTTGAGTCCCGGGAATGAGCAGTTCTTC
>TRBJ2-1|TRBD2|TRBV11-2|few
CASSHGLAGGPVEQFF
TGTGCCAGCAGCCACGGACTAGCGGGGGGGCCGGTTGAGCAGTTCTTC
>TRBJ1-5|NA|TRBV5-1|NA
CASSLGTGPNQPQHF
TGCGCCAGCAGCTTGGGGACCGGGCCGAATCAGCCCCAGCATTTT
>TRBJ1-5|TRBD1|TRBV6-6|NA
CASITGTGNSNQPQHF
TGTGCCAGCATCACCGGGACAGGGAATAGCAATCAGCCCCAGCATTTT
>TRBJ1-1|NA|TRBV5-4|NA
CASSLLDSMNTEAFF
TGTGCCAGCAGCTTGCTCGATTCCATGAACACTGAAGCTTTCTTT
>TRBJ2-5|TRBD2|TRBV11-2|NA
CASSLGSSGGLEETQYF
TGTGCCAGCAGCTTAGGAAGTAGCGGGGGGCTAGAAGAGACCCAGTACTTC
>TRBJ2-5|NA|TRBV12-5|NA
CASGLVPSQGSETQYF
TGTGCTAGTGGTTTGGTACCCAGCCAAGGATCAGAGACCCAGTACTTC
>TRBJ1-1|NA|TRBV7-3|NA
CASSPRQGNTEAFF
TGTGCCAGCAGCCCCCGTCAGGGAAACACTGAAGCTTTCTTT
>TRBJ2-3|TRBD2|TRBV6-6|few
CASRSSGRASTDTQYF
TGTGCCAGCAGATCCAGCGGGAGGGCCTCCACAGATACGCAGTATTTT
>TRBJ2-7|TRBD2|TRBV2|NA
CASSVLAGGPVEQYF
TGTGCCAGCAGTGTACTAGCGGGAGGGCCAGTCGAGCAGTACTTC
>TRBJ1-5|NA|TRBV2|few
CASSPQAGYNQPQHF
TGTGCCAGCAGCCCTCAGGCAGGTTACAATCAGCCCCAGCATTTT
>TRBJ2-7|NA|TRBV9|NA
CASSLDNSYEQYF
TGTGCCAGCAGCTTGGACAACTCCTACGAGCAGTACTTC
>TRBJ2-5|TRBD1|TRBV30|few
CAWSVQGQGARTQYF
TGTGCCTGGAGTGTACAGGGACAGGGGGCTAGGACCCAGTACTTC
>TRBJ1-1|NA|TRBV5-1|few
CASSLPRRDTEAFF
TGCGCCAGCAGCTTACCCCGGCGGGACACTGAAGCTTTCTTT
>TRBJ1-1|NA|TRBV6-5|NA
CASRPGEVVNTEAFF
TGTGCCAGCAGACCAGGGGAGGTGGTGAACACTGAAGCTTTCTTT
>TRBJ2-7|TRBD1|TRBV27|NA
CASSLFGTGGEQYF
TGTGCCAGCAGTTTATTTGGGACAGGGGGCGAGCAGTACTTC
>TRBJ2-1|NA|TRBV9|few
CASSAVGGGEFF
TGTGCCAGCAGCGCCGTAGGAGGGGGGGAGTTCTTC
>TRBJ2-5|NA|TRBV4-1|NA
CASSLGQQETQYF
TGCGCCAGCAGCCTCGGACAGCAAGAGACCCAGTACTTC
>TRBJ2-2|NA|TRBV19|NA
CATARGGGTGELFF
TGTGCCACCGCCAGGGGTGGAGGCACCGGGGAGCTGTTTTTT
>TRBJ2-7|NA|TRBV27|few
CASSLSQGAYEQYF
TGTGCCAGCAGTCTTAGTCAAGGGGCCTACGAGCAGTACTTC
>TRBJ2-3|NA|TRBV6-4|few
CASSDGRLTDTQYF
TGTGCCAGCAGTGATGGTCGGCTAACAGATACGCAGTATTTT
>TRBJ2-1|TRBD2|TRBV5-4|NA
CASSPGTRHNEQFF
TGTGCCAGCAGCCCCGGGACTAGGCACAATGAGCAGTTCTTC
>TRBJ1-3|NA|TRBV30|few
CACSSPSGNTIYF
TGTGCCTGCTCCAGTCCCTCTGGAAACACCATATATTTT
>TRBJ2-6|NA|TRBV7-2|NA
CASSGGGANVLTF
TGTGCCAGCAGCGGAGGTGGGGCCAACGTCCTGACTTTC
>TRBJ2-4|TRBD1|TRBV7-2|NA
CASSLGQGAWRNIQYF
TGTGCCAGCAGCTTGGGACAGGGGGCTTGGCGAAACATTCAGTACTTC
>TRBJ2-1|NA|TRBV5-1|once
CASSLAGRPGGNEQFF
TGCGCCAGCAGCTTGGCCGGACGCCCCGGCGGCAATGAGCAGTTCTTC
>TRBJ1-1|NA|TRBV28|NA
CASGAKLNTEAFF
TGTGCCAGCGGAGCGAAGTTGAACACTGAAGCTTTCTTT
>TRBJ1-1|NA|TRBV7-2|NA
CASSLGGHTEAFF
TGTGCCAGCAGCTTAGGCGGCCACACTGAAGCTTTCTTT
>TRBJ1-3|NA|TRBV6-6|few
CASSYLIGAGNTIYF
TGTGCCAGCAGTTACCTTATCGGGGCTGGAAACACCATATATTTT
>TRBJ1-5|NA|TRBV18|few
CASSQGHNQPQHF
TGTGCCAGCTCACAGGGACACAATCAGCCCCAGCATTTT
>TRBJ2-1|TRBD1|TRBV6-5|NA
CASRVGGVGYNEQFF
TGTGCCAGCAGAGTAGGGGGCGTGGGTTACAATGAGCAGTTCTTC
>TRBJ2-5|TRBD2|TRBV7-9|NA
CASSFPTSGSGETQYF
TGTGCCAGCAGCTTCCCGACTAGCGGGAGCGGGGAGACCCAGTACTTC
>TRBJ2-2|NA|TRBV4-2|few
CASSQDVPGTGELFF
TGTGCCAGCAGCCAAGATGTCCCAGGCACCGGGGAGCTGTTTTTT
>TRBJ2-3|NA|TRBV7-2|few
CASSLRRSDTQYF
TGTGCCAGCAGCTTAAGACGGTCTGATACGCAGTATTTT
>TRBJ2-1|TRBD1|TRBV4-3|NA
CASSQPGQGKNEQFF
TGCGCCAGCAGCCAACCGGGACAGGGAAAAAATGAGCAGTTCTTC
>TRBJ2-7|NA|TRBV7-2|few
CASSLGTYEQYF
TGTGCCAGCAGCTTAGGTACATACGAGCAGTACTTC
>TRBJ2-1|NA|TRBV4-3|NA
CASSQDAVSYNEQFF
TGCGCCAGCAGCCAAGACGCTGTGTCCTACAATGAGCAGTTCTTC
>TRBJ2-3|NA|TRBV7-3|NA
CASSYQFADTQYF
TGTGCCAGCAGCTACCAATTCGCAGATACGCAGTATTTT
>TRBJ2-2|NA|TRBV6-5|few
CASSYSHRVTGELFF
TGTGCCAGCAGTTACTCACACAGGGTTACCGGGGAGCTGTTTTTT
>TRBJ1-2|NA|TRBV25-1|few
CASYADTTPFYGYTF
TGTGCCAGCTATGCCGACACGACTCCTTTCTATGGCTACACCTTC
>TRBJ1-1|TRBD1|TRBV5-6|NA
CASSFGTVNTEAFF
TGTGCCAGCAGCTTCGGGACAGTGAACACTGAAGCTTTCTTT
>TRBJ2-6|NA|TRBV18|few
CASSLQGTSGANVLTF
TGTGCCAGCTCACTGCAGGGGACTTCTGGGGCCAACGTCCTGACTTTC
>TRBJ2-7|TRBD2|TRBV5-6|NA
CASSMRLAGDRLREQYF
TGTGCCAGCAGCATGCGACTAGCGGGGGACCGCCTTAGGGAGCAGTACTTC
>TRBJ2-7|NA|TRBV7-2|few
CASSLRGATGPYEQYF
TGTGCCAGCAGCCTTAGGGGCGCGACGGGGCCCTACGAGCAGTACTTC